Below are 20 T cell receptor beta chains sequenced from a single sample in a study of blood T cells in healthy people across ages. Alongside a J-beta primer mix, a sample-barcoded 5' primer served in a second PCR lasting about 7 to 12 cycles. TCRdb re-called the 5' RACE reads with MiXCR, one entry per CDR3 protein. The profile shows around 1,800,000 distinct CDR3 sequences, approximately 40% of them singletons. The sequenced material came from blood. Every receptor here comes from a human donor in good health.

J is TRBJ2-1 and V is TRBV6-2 or TRBV6-3, with D maybe TRBD1 (6 bases). The J call is doubtful: the DNA matches TRBJ2-7 better. CDR1 and CDR2 (germline): MNHEY, SVGEGT. The CDR3 consists of 17 residues. The CDR3 sequence: CASSQDGQLVMYNEQYF. The DNA for the CDR3 is TGTGCCAGCAGCCAGGACGGACAGCTAGTTATGTACAATGAGCAGTACTTC.

The table lists this clonotype with many counts. The genes are TRBV4-3 and TRBJ2-7, with D unresolved. Deletions cut 0 bases from V and 6 bases from J, with 15 bases between. This CDR3 has 15 amino acids. In germline, CDR1 is LGHNA, CDR2 YSLEER. The CDR3 DNA follows: TGCGCCAGCAGCCAAGAACGCTACAGCCTTCGCGAGCAGTACTTC. This gives the protein CASSQERYSLREQYF.

This clonotype has just a few counts. The chain links TRBV28 to TRBJ2-7, with D unclear. There are 14 residues in the CDR3. Between the trimmed V and J ends, which lost 8 bases and 6 bases, there was a span of 20 bases. The germline gives CDR1 MDHEN, CDR2 SYDVKM. The chain's CDR3 is CASHALTVGSEQYF. In DNA form, the CDR3 reads TGTGCCAGCCACGCCCTCACGGTGGGTTCCGAGCAGTACTTC.

For this clonotype: Mismatch with germline at one junction end may stem from a read error. The CDR3 is CATSELDYGNERFF. The DNA for the CDR3 is TGTGCCACCAGTGAACTGGACTATGGCAATGAGCGGTTCTTC. V usage is TRBV24-1 and J usage is TRBJ2-1; D perhaps matches TRBD2 (6 bases). CDR1 KGHDR and CDR2 SFDVKD come from the germline V gene. The CDR3 is 14 residues long.

This clonotype was seen a few times. This chain joins TRBV9 and TRBJ2-1; D remains ambiguous. There are 15 residues in the CDR3. Germline lookup yields CDR1 SGDLS and CDR2 YYNGEE. V lost 4 bases to trimming and J lost 4 bases, with 15 bases between them. The CDR3 loop reads CASSPPASHYNEQFF. The CDR3, as DNA: TGTGCCAGCAGCCCCCCGGCTAGTCATTACAATGAGCAGTTCTTC.

This clonotype came up a few times. This rearrangement joins TRBV20-1 to TRBJ1-4, with no clear D. Germline V gene data show CDR1 as DFQATT and CDR2 as SNEGSKA (reference sequence). The V end was cut by 3 bases, the J end by 0 bases, with 14 bases between. This CDR3 is 16 amino acids long. CDR3 protein: CSASLGLHATNEKLFF. The CDR3, as DNA: TGCAGTGCTAGTCTCGGTCTCCATGCAACTAATGAAAAACTGTTTTTT.

This sequence joins TRBV6-2 or TRBV6-3 and TRBJ2-1; TRBD2 matches at 15 bases. V dropped 5 bases and J dropped 6; count of bases not matched to a gene: 17. This CDR3 has 20 residues. CDR1 and CDR2 from the germline V gene are MNHEY and SVGEGT. The CDR3 region is CASSPHPGLAGGLLGNEQFF. The CDR3 coding sequence is TGTGCCAGCAGTCCACACCCTGGACTAGCGGGGGGGCTTCTGGGCAATGAGCAGTTCTTC.

Ten or more counts support this clonotype. This chain uses TRBV29-1 with TRBJ1-2; D unresolved. The V end was cut by 6 bases, the J end by 2 bases, with 7 bases between. The CDR3 has 11 amino acids. Germline V CDR1 and CDR2: SQVTM, ANQGSEA. CDR3 nucleotides: TGCAGCGTGAGTCTAAACTATGGCTACACCTTC. Translated: CSVSLNYGYTF.

This clonotype was counted a few times. The V call is TRBV20-1, the J call TRBJ2-3; D unresolved. The CDR3 spans 13 residues. Trimming shortened V by 0 bases and J by 6 bases, and 10 bases separated the two germline ends. Germline V gives CDR1 DFQATT, CDR2 SNEGSKA (reference sequence). The CDR3 protein is CSARDTPRDTQYF. The CDR3, as DNA: TGCAGTGCTAGAGATACGCCGCGGGATACGCAGTATTTT.

The chain employs TRBV12-3 or TRBV12-4 and TRBJ1-2; D is unclear. With 3 bases removed from V and 6 bases from J, the gap between germline ends came to 11 bases. The length of the CDR3 is 13 residues. The CDR3 is CASSFWVRDGYTF. The CDR3 DNA reads TGTGCCAGCAGTTTCTGGGTAAGGGATGGCTACACCTTC.

This clonotype came up a few times. The V and J genes are TRBV7-2 and TRBJ1-1; D is ambiguous. The CDR3 spans 13 residues. The germline V gene encodes CDR1 SGHTA and CDR2 FQGNSA. V was trimmed by 2 bases and J by 8 bases, leaving 12 bases between them. The CDR3 nucleotides read TGTGCCAGCAGCTTAAATGGACCGGGGGAAGCTTTCTTT. It yields the protein CASSLNGPGEAFF.

This chain connects TRBV4-3 to TRBJ2-2; TRBD2 aligns across 8 bases. The ends lost 4 bases at V and 7 bases at J; junction bases unmatched: 8. This CDR3 is 15 amino acids long. CDR1 and CDR2 (germline): LGHNA, YSLEER. CDR3 coding DNA: TGCGCCAGCAGCCTTACCGGGACTAGGTACGGGGAGCTGTTTTTT. Residues: CASSLTGTRYGELFF.

The sample holds a few counts of this clonotype. The rearrangement links TRBV7-9 to TRBJ1-4; D is ambiguous. The germline V gene encodes CDR1 SEHNR and CDR2 FQNEAQ (reference sequence). The CDR3 covers 14 residues. V lost 5 bases and J lost 0, with 7 bases in between. CDR3 sequence (DNA): TGTGCCAGCAGCCCGACAACAACTAATGAAAAACTGTTTTTT. Translating gives CASSPTTTNEKLFF. Full variable domain (outside the CDR3, taken from reference TRBV7-9 and TRBJ1-4): DTGVSQNPRHKITKRGQNVTFRCDPISEHNRLYWYRQTLGQGPEFLTYFQNEAQLEKSRLLSDRFSAERPKGSFSTLEIQRTEQGDSAMYLCASSPTTTNEKLFFGSGTQLSVL.

This clonotype was found a few times. This sequence joins TRBV20-1 and TRBJ1-1; TRBD1 is a possible D gene (5 bases). Germline loops: CDR1 DFQATT, CDR2 SNEGSKA (reference sequence). Trimming took off 0 bases at V and 7 bases at J, with 15 bases between the two ends. The CDR3 spans 14 residues. The CDR3 here is CSARDVRGAGEAFF. CDR3 in DNA: TGCAGTGCTAGAGACGTCCGAGGGGCCGGTGAAGCTTTCTTT.

This chain joins TRBV6-1 and TRBJ2-2; D remains ambiguous. V lost 4 bases to trimming and J lost 3 bases, with 12 bases between them. CDR1 is MNHNS, CDR2 SASEGT, per germline. This CDR3 comprises 15 residues. The CDR3: CASSVAGMDTGELFF. CDR3 nucleotides: TGTGCCAGCAGTGTGGCAGGAATGGACACCGGGGAGCTGTTTTTT.

This clonotype was detected a few times. The rearrangement links TRBV4-1 to TRBJ2-5; D is possibly TRBD2 (6 bases). V lost 0 bases to trimming and J lost 3 bases, with 14 bases between them. In germline, CDR1 is MGHRA, CDR2 YSYEKL. This CDR3 is built from 16 residues. CDR3 in amino acids: CASSQDGRGGEETQYF. The CDR3 DNA reads TGCGCCAGCAGCCAAGACGGACGAGGAGGGGAAGAGACCCAGTACTTC.

The chain combines TRBV15 with TRBJ1-4; 7 bases agree with TRBD1. CDR1 is LNHNV, CDR2 YYDKDF, per germline (reference sequence). The V segment lost 6 bases and the J segment 2 bases; nucleotides outside the gene matches: 12. The CDR3 has 17 residues. The DNA for the CDR3 is TGTGCCACCAGTCCGGGACAGACGATAAATACTAATGAAAAACTGTTTTTT. Protein product: CATSPGQTINTNEKLFF.

The genes are TRBV5-6 and TRBJ2-7; D perhaps matches TRBD1 (6 bases). V was clipped by 2 bases and J by 4 bases, with 16 bases between them. Looked up from germline, CDR1 is SGHDT and CDR2 is YYEEEE. The CDR3 runs 15 residues. The CDR3 region is CASSFAGERDYEQYF. In DNA, the CDR3 is TGTGCCAGCAGCTTTGCAGGGGAAAGGGATTACGAGCAGTACTTC.

The CDR3, as DNA: TGTGCCAGCAGCCAAAACACAGGGGGCTACGAGCAGTACTTC. It is translated as CASSQNTGGYEQYF. The chain recombines TRBV3-1 with TRBJ2-7, with 8 positions matching TRBD1. From germline, CDR1 is LGHDT and CDR2 YNNKEL (reference sequence). The junction had 3 bases not matched to a gene; V was cut back by 2 bases and J by 3 bases. The CDR3 loop spans 14 amino acids.

The sample holds many counts of this clonotype. The chain has TRBV28 and TRBJ1-2; the D gene is possibly TRBD1 (5 bases). Germline CDR1 reads MDHEN; CDR2 reads SYDVKM. This CDR3 contains 14 residues. The germline V and J ends were trimmed by 3 bases and 2 bases, with 10 bases remaining between them. CDR3 region: CASSLAGPNYGYTF. In DNA, the CDR3 is TGTGCCAGCAGTTTGGCGGGGCCGAACTATGGCTACACCTTC.